This paragraph reports one T cell receptor beta chain. This clonotype came up many times. Its antigen is not yet known. No much larger clone is present one base from it, and per-base qualities are unavailable. The sample comes from a study of T-cell reconstitution after alpha-beta-depleted transplantation in children (dated by TCRdb to about 2016). For context, the study as a whole: Using TCR repertoire profiling, the study quantitatively followed how T-cell immune reconstitution unfolded in children after TCRalphabeta/CD19-depleted allogeneic hematopoietic cell transplantation. Overall results and qualifications from the work: The apparently early alphabetaT-cell count recovery about two months after transplant was reportedly dependent on only several hundred rapidly expanded clones derived from non-depleted graft cells. Hyperexpanded clone frequencies declined over subsequent months; after one year, T-cell counts and TCRbeta diversity were mostly attributed to newly produced T cells. In some patients, high TCRbeta diversity at day 60 was attributed to recipient T cells and intrathymic progenitors that had survived conditioning.

CDR1 MNHEY and CDR2 SMNVEV were looked up in the germline V gene (reference sequence). V is pared back by 6 bases and J by 1 base, with 13 bases lying between the germline termini. Including the terminal cysteine and phenylalanine, the CDR3 comprises 15 residues. Only the CDR3 part of the read is kept: 45 bases, read in frame from the first base. The library was prepared using PCR. For sequencing, an Illumina HiSeq 2500 was employed. To normalize quantification of the TCRbeta repertoire, the TCR libraries were built with molecular barcoding that relied on unique molecular identifiers. The raw public reads went through TCRdb reprocessing: fastp at Q25, MiXCR clone calling, in-frame beta chains kept. A single entry per CDR3 protein holds the most common genes and DNA from its merged rows. Across this sample there are about 200,000 distinct CDR3 sequences, with roughly 8.3% seen only once. The biggest ten clones account for approximately 40% of the sample.

In light of the paper, this sample's treatment or condition label describes: allogeneic hematopoietic cell transplantation with graft depleted of TCRalphabeta T cells and CD19 B cells. The transplant recipients were children given TCRalphabeta/CD19-depleted allogeneic hematopoietic cell grafts. The TCR sequence derives from a male patient aged 2-15 years who had a stem cell transplant for acute myeloid leukemia, so the T cells may come from the graft donor. The rearrangement joined TRBV27 to TRBJ2-1; the D gene identity is not certain. The sample consisted of PBMCs, mostly from graft donor cells, taken 360 days after TCRalphabeta/CD19-depleted stem cell transplant. The CDR3 has the sequence CASSPTVGSYNEQFF. The DNA sequence is as follows: TGTGCCAGCAGCCCGACCGTCGGATCCTACAATGAGCAGTTCTTC.